This TCR beta chain was sequenced in a study of T-cell memory formation after mild COVID-19. Study results and caveats: Clones that contracted from day 15 to 85 were balanced CD4/CD8, while later expanders leaned CD4+. Second-wave clones with a day 37 peak had unconfirmed SARS-CoV-2 specificity. The study found contracting CD4+ clones mainly in CM and EM and contracting CD8+ clones in EMRA. Some clones that responded were present in memory (sampled pre-infection), which suggests cross-reactive memory joined.

TCRdb itself ran the 5' RACE reads through MiXCR, one entry per CDR3 protein. The sample lists 470,000 or so distinct CDR3 sequences; about 18% were seen once. Turning to this clonotype: The antigen is unknown.

Germline lookup yields CDR1 SGHAT and CDR2 FQNNGV. The V end was cut by 4 bases, the J end by 8 bases, with 12 bases between. This CDR3 region has 13 residues. Sequencing input: PBMCs or a T cell subset sorted from them (not recorded which). This receptor was taken from an adult woman who had mild COVID-19 (a few samples of this study predate the infection). Cell type and time point are not known. The chain couples TRBV11-2 to TRBJ2-1; tentatively, D is TRBD1 (6 bases). For the CDR3, the DNA is TGTGCCAGCAGCTCCACAGGGTTGCATGAGCAGTTCTTC. Translating gives CASSSTGLHEQFF.